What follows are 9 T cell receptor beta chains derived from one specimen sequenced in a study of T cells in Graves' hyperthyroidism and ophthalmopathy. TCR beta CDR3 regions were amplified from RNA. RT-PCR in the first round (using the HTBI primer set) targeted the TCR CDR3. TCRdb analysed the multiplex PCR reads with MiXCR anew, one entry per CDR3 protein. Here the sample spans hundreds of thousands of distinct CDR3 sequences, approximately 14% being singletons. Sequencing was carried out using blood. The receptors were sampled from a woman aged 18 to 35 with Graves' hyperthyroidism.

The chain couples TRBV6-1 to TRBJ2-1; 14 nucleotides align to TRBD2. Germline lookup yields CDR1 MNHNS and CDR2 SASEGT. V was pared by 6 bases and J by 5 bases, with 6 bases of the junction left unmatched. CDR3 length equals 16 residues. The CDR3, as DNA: TGTGCCAGCAGAACTTCGACTAGCGGGAGGGACAATGAGCAGTTCTTC. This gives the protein CASRTSTSGRDNEQFF.

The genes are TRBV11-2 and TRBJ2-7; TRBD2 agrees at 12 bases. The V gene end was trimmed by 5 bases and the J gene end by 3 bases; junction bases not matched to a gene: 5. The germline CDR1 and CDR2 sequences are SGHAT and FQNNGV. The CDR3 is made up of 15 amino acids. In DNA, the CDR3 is TGTGCCAGCAGCATAACGGGACTAGCGGGCTACGAGCAGTACTTC. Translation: CASSITGLAGYEQYF. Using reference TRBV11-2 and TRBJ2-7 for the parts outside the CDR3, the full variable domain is EAGVAQSPRYKIIEKRQSVAFWCNPISGHATLYWYQQILGQGPKLLIQFQNNGVVDDSQLPKDRFSAERLKGVDSTLKIQPAKLEDSAVYLCASSITGLAGYEQYFGPGTRLTVT.

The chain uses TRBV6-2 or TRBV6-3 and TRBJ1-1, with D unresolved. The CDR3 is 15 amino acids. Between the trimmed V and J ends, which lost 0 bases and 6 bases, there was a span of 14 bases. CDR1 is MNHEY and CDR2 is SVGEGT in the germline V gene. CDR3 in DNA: TGTGCCAGCAGTTACTCGATCCTCCTAGGCGCTGAAGCTTTCTTT. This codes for CASSYSILLGAEAFF.

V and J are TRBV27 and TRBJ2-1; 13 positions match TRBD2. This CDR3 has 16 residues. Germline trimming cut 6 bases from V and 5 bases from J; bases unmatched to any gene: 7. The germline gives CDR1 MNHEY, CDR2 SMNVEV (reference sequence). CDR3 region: CASSPSGLAGHNEQFF. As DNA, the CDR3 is TGTGCCAGCAGCCCATCGGGACTAGCGGGGCACAATGAGCAGTTCTTC.

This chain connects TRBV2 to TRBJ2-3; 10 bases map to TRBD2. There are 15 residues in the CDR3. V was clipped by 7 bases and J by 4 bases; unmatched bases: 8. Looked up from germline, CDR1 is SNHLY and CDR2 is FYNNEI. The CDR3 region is CASTSSGRGPDTQYF. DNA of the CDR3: TGTGCCAGCACTTCTAGCGGGAGAGGCCCAGATACGCAGTATTTT.

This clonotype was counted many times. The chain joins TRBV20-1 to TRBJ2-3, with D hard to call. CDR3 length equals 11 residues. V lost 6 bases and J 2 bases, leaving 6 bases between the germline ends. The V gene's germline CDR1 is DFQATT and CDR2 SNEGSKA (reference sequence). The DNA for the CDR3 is TGCAGTGCCGATACCACAGATACGCAGTATTTT. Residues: CSADTTDTQYF.

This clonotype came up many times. This CDR3 is CASRGAIRNTEAFF. In DNA, the CDR3 is TGCGCCAGCCGAGGGGCGATCAGGAACACTGAAGCTTTCTTT. This sequence joins TRBV4-1 and TRBJ1-1; tentatively, D is TRBD1 (5 bases). The CDR3 contains 14 residues. The V gene lost 8 bases and the J gene lost 1 base, with 14 bases spanning the gap. Per germline, CDR1 MGHRA and CDR2 YSYEKL.

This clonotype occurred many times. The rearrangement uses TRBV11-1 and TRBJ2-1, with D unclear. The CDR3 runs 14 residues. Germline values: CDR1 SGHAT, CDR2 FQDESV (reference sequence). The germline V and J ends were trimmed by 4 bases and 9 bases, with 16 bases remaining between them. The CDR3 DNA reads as TGTGCCAGCAGCTCAGAAGGGCTCAGCAGTGAGCAGTTCTTC. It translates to CASSSEGLSSEQFF. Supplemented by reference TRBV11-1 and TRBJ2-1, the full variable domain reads EAEVAQSPRYKITEKSQAVAFWCDPISGHATLYWYRQILGQGPELLVQFQDESVVDDSQLPKDRFSAERLKGVDSTLKIQPAELGDSAMYLCASSSEGLSSEQFFGPGTRLTVL.

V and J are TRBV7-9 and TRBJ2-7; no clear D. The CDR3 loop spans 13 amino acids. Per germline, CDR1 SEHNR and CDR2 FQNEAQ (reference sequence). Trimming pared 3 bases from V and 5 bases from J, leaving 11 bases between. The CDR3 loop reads CASSFLSLDEQYF. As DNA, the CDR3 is TGTGCCAGCAGCTTTTTGTCCTTGGACGAGCAGTACTTC.